What follows is one T cell receptor beta chain and its context. The assay was immunoSEQ multiplex PCR, and TCRdb's table has in-frame clones only and misses some. The table lists more than 200,000 clones, roughly 85% of them singletons, with more than 10% in the top ten. Germline CDR1 reads SGHNT; CDR2 reads YYREEE (reference sequence). V lost 4 bases, J lost 7 bases, and 3 bases stayed unmatched. The CDR3 extends over 12 amino acids. These data are taken from a study of blood T cell repertoires in COVID-19. Study at large: Spain, Italy and the United States supplied samples that represented acute and convalescent COVID-19. T cells, B-cell-depleted T cells, or PBMCs supplied cDNA or gDNA.

Source material: PBMCs or T cells enriched from blood (not recorded which). The V call is TRBV5-4, the J call TRBJ1-1, with 8 nucleotides matching TRBD1. This clonotype originated in a man aged 25 to 40 who had recovered from COVID-19. CDR3 residues: CASSGTGFEAFF. DNA for the CDR3: TGTGCCAGCAGCGGGACAGGTTTTGAAGCTTTCTTT.